This TCR beta chain is drawn from a study of T cells after yellow fever vaccination (dated by TCRdb to between 2018 and 2021). Regarding the research as a whole: The SMART-Seq v4 Ultra Low Input RNA kit was used to prepare libraries from fractions with low cell numbers. Bulk TCR alpha and beta repertoires were sequenced longitudinally to track T-cell clones before and after primary and booster YFV17D yellow fever vaccination. Two healthy male donors made up the cohort, one aged 18 to 30 years and the other aged 30 to 40 years. Bulk PBMC replicates and cell subsets were isolated from blood drawn at multiple timepoints before and after both primary and secondary immunization.

Synthesis of TCR cDNA relied on 5'RACE template switching, a step that introduced a universal primer site along with unique molecular identifiers. Priming of cDNA synthesis was performed from both the TCR alpha and TCR beta constant segments. Libraries were amplified in two PCR steps, with sample barcodes and sequencing adapters added in the second step. Sequencing of the libraries was done on either Illumina HiSeq 2500 (2x100 bp) or NovaSeq (2x150 bp). In the paper's pipeline: MIGEC was used to demultiplex reads and collapse the reads into UMI consensus sequences, and MiXCR was used for V(D)J alignment. Clonotypes responding to the vaccine were identified with edgeR on replicate PBMC samples, with the criteria of FDR below 0.01 and a log2 fold change above 5 up to day 15. Each bulk clonotype was labeled CD4 or CD8 based on which sequenced repertoire, CD4 or CD8, contained the clonotype at higher abundance. In TCRdb, the public reads were trimmed at Q25 with fastp and aligned with MiXCR, with productive beta chains retained. Every CDR3 protein is listed once, alongside the most common genes and DNA of its rows. Here the V and J calls rest on TCRdb's processing, not on the authors' analysis. The table for this sample lists 310,000 or so distinct CDR3 sequences; 6.8% of them were counted only once. The ten largest make up 18% of the sample.

The sample's treatment or condition, from its label and the paper: live attenuated yellow fever vaccine strain. At each blood-draw timepoint, two biological replicates of bulk PBMCs were collected. A standard Ficoll-Paque protocol was used to isolate PBMCs from peripheral blood. TriZol was used to extract RNA from bulk PBMCs, CD4 and CD8 fractions, and dextramer-positive and dextramer-negative fractions. This clonotype was detected a few times. Its antigen remains undetermined. No clone much larger than this one lies a single base away; base qualities are absent. What the research found in general, with its limitations: Computational filtering was needed because FACS-sorted repertoires could contain abundant contaminating clonotypes from the bulk population. A small share of clonotypes occurred in both CD4 and CD8 compartments, likely arising from convergent recombination. Because the study included only a couple of donors, the extent to which the findings can be generalized is limited. After the booster, most clones that had expanded after primary vaccination were detected again (approximately 97% of CD4 and around nine tenths of CD8), suggesting broad maintenance of memory. Compared with the primary T-cell response, the secondary T-cell response was weaker but faster, peaking on day 5 rather than day 15.

This sequence originates from a man aged 18 to 29 who received the YFV17D yellow fever vaccine. Here the sequenced sample was PBMCs, taken around 45 days after the first yellow fever vaccination.

The CDR3 is CASSLHNTGSLRSQETQYF. The DNA is as follows: TGTGCCAGCAGCTTACACAACACAGGGTCTTTGCGGTCCCAAGAGACCCAGTACTTC. The sequence links TRBV11-2 to TRBJ2-5; TRBD1 is a weak D gene call, 6 bases matching. The CDR3 spans 19 residues, from the cysteine through the phenylalanine. The sequence is cut down to CDR3 DNA, 57 bases in frame from base 1. Deletion took 2 bases off V and 1 base off J, with a span of 23 bases between the germline ends. From the germline V gene, CDR1 is SGHAT and CDR2 is FQNNGV.